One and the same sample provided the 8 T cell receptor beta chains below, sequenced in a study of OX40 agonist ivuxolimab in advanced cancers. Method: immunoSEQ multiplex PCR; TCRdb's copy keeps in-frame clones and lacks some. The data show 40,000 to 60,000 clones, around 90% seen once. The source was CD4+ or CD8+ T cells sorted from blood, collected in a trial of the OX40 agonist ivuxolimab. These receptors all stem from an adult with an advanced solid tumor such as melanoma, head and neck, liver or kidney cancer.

CDR3 nucleotide sequence: TGCGCCAGCAGCCAAGATACAGGGGGCTACTTGAACACTGAAGCTTTCTTT. Its protein is CASSQDTGGYLNTEAFF. The rearrangement joins TRBV4-1 to TRBJ1-1; 9 bases are shared with TRBD1. After removal of 0 bases from V and 0 bases from J, the junction contained 5 bases not matched to a gene. The CDR3 consists of 17 residues. CDR1 is MGHRA and CDR2 is YSYEKL in the germline V gene.

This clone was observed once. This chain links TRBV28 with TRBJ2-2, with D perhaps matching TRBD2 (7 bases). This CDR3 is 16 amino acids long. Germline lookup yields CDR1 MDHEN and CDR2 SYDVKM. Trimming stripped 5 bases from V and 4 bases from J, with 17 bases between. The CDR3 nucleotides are TGTGCCAGCAGTCCAGGGAGGGGGTGGCTCACCGGGGAGCTGTTTTTT. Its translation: CASSPGRGWLTGELFF.

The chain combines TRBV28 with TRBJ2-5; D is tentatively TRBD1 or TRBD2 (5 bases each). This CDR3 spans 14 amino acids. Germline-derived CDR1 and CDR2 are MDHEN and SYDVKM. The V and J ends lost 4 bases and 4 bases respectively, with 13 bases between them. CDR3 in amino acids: CASSSPGSGETQYF. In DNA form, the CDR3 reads TGTGCCAGCAGTTCCCCAGGGAGCGGAGAGACCCAGTACTTC. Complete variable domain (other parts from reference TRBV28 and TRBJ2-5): DVKVTQSSRYLVKRTGEKVFLECVQDMDHENMFWYRQDPGLGLRLIYFSYDVKMKEKGDIPEGYSVSREKKERFSLILESASTNQTSMYLCASSSPGSGETQYFGPGTRLLVL.

CDR3: CAISESGHHKGSYEQYF. Written as DNA, the CDR3 is TGTGCCATCAGTGAGTCGGGCCATCACAAGGGCTCCTACGAGCAGTACTTC. The chain employs TRBV10-3 and TRBJ2-7; no definite D call. Per the germline V gene, CDR1 is ENHRY and CDR2 is SYGVKD. The germline V and J ends were trimmed by 0 bases and 0 bases, with 15 bases remaining between them. The CDR3 totals 17 residues.

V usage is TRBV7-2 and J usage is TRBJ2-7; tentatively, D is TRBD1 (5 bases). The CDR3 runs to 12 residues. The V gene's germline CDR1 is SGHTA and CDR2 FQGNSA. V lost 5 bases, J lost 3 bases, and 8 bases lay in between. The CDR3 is CASSPRGYEQYF. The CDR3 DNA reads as TGTGCCAGCAGCCCAAGGGGCTACGAGCAGTACTTC.

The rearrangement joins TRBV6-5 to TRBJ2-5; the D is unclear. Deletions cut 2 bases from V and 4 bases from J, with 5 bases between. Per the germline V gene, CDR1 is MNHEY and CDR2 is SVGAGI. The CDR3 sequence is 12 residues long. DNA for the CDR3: TGTGCCAGCAGTTACAATCTAGAGACCCAGTACTTC. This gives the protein CASSYNLETQYF.

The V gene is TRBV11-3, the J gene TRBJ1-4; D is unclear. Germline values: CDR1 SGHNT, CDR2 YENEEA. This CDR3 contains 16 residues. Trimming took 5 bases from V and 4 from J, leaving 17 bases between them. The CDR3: CASSHSDRPSNEKLFF. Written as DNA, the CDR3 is TGTGCCAGCAGCCATAGTGACCGACCCAGTAATGAAAAACTGTTTTTT.

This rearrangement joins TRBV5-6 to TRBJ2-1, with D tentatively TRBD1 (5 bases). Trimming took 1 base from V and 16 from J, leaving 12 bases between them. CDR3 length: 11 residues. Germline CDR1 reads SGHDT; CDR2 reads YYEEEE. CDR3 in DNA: TGTGCCAGCAGCTTGTTAGGCAGGGTCTTCTTC. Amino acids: CASSLLGRVFF.